The rows below give T cell receptor beta chains drawn from one sample of a study of radiation and T cells in renal cell carcinoma. Generated by immunoSEQ multiplex PCR, the TCRdb table keeps only in-frame clones and is missing some. The sample includes over 85,000 clones, 85% of them seen just once. The material sequenced was blood, taken from a patient whose treatment included radiotherapy and nephrectomy. The source is a man in his fifties or sixties with renal cell carcinoma. The conserved cysteine and the conserved F or W are not part of the CDR3 here.

v_call: TRBV5-6; cdr3_aa: ASSPAPGSTDTQY
v_call: TRBV30; cdr3_aa: AWSLSYEQY
v_call: TRBV30; cdr3_aa: AWEGGAETQY
v_call: TRBV30; cdr3_aa: AWNRGGHETQY
v_call: TRBV27; cdr3_aa: ASSSRQGWRTEAF
v_call: TRBV7-7; cdr3_aa: ASSSGTGWFGETQY
v_call: TRBV5-1; cdr3_aa: ASSLDPGQGSYEQY
v_call: TRBV11-3; cdr3_aa: ASSLSFGTSGTDTQY
v_call: TRBV19; cdr3_aa: ASRTTGLADYEQY
v_call: TRBV5-5; cdr3_aa: ASSGTGTVNTEAF
v_call: TRBV4-3; cdr3_aa: ASSHGRGGDYEQY
v_call: TRBV9; cdr3_aa: ASSGGLEDTQY
v_call: TRBV5-1; cdr3_aa: ASSPVLADRVLYGYT
v_call: TRBV18; cdr3_aa: ASSRLDRDQETQY
v_call: TRBV5-1; cdr3_aa: ASSSGQGLNTEAF
v_call: TRBV30; cdr3_aa: YGRQRNTEAF
v_call: TRBV4-1; cdr3_aa: ASSQMGGRSMETQY
v_call: TRBV14; cdr3_aa: ASSQIGNTIY
v_call: TRBV7-9; cdr3_aa: ASSRGGNSYNSPLH
v_call: TRBV10-3; cdr3_aa: AISEGQRNEKLF
v_call: TRBV19; cdr3_aa: ASSPQGLAEYNEQF
v_call: TRBV27; cdr3_aa: ASSQGARRGNTGELF
v_call: TRBV2; cdr3_aa: ASTPGASFGKLF
v_call: TRBV4-2; cdr3_aa: ASSLAWERGNAQY
v_call: TRBV6-6; cdr3_aa: ASRRGTGPPYEQY
v_call: TRBV25-1; cdr3_aa: ASSDPGLQETQY
v_call: TRBV7-8; cdr3_aa: ASSLDRDSSGNTIY
v_call: TRBV27; cdr3_aa: ASFSIGQYTDTQY
v_call: TRBV10-3; cdr3_aa: AISEPTGFGLAF
v_call: TRBV6-1; cdr3_aa: ASSDFQGIYEQY
v_call: TRBV7-2; cdr3_aa: ASSSGVSTDTQY
v_call: TRBV28; cdr3_aa: ASSFSGTLNYEQY
v_call: TRBV2; cdr3_aa: ASSEVSEQGHNIQY
v_call: TRBV12-5; cdr3_aa: ASAKSAYNEQF
v_call: TRBV6-1; cdr3_aa: ASSLESTDTQY
v_call: TRBV5-1; cdr3_aa: ASSLAKDYSYEQY
v_call: TRBV4-1; cdr3_aa: ASSSGLQGLETYEQY
v_call: TRBV29-1; cdr3_aa: SVGGRGTYEQY
v_call: TRBV7-8; cdr3_aa: ASSLAGRSEGTIY
v_call: TRBV6-6; cdr3_aa: ASSQQGPWETQY
v_call: TRBV25-1; cdr3_aa: ASRVIRTSGRNRNEQY
v_call: TRBV6-1; cdr3_aa: ASSERRDRNTQY
v_call: TRBV27; cdr3_aa: ATPGTSENNEQF
v_call: TRBV5-5; cdr3_aa: ASSLYPSFTLGTEAF
v_call: TRBV25-1; cdr3_aa: ASRWDLNEKLF
v_call: TRBV5-1; cdr3_aa: ASGLSTGVYGYT
v_call: TRBV5-1; cdr3_aa: ASSLGAGGYEQY
v_call: TRBV4-2; cdr3_aa: ASSQEIKAGGPNEQF
v_call: TRBV11-3; cdr3_aa: ASSPKRGGTGELF
v_call: TRBV5-4; cdr3_aa: ASSKAGTSNEQF
v_call: TRBV9; cdr3_aa: ASSVEASGGYEQY
v_call: TRBV28; cdr3_aa: ASRQGPYEQY
v_call: TRBV27; cdr3_aa: ASSLDSVNEKLF
v_call: TRBV6-1; cdr3_aa: ASSEGGANYGYT
v_call: TRBV5-4; cdr3_aa: ASSSRLAGGTDTQY
v_call: TRBV28; cdr3_aa: ASSSGGGLNTEAF